This TCR beta chain emerged from a study of graft-versus-host responses after intestinal transplantation. In the study overall: Anti-thymocyte globulin induction, then tacrolimus and steroids for roughly 3 years, went to all recipients.

Germline lookup yields CDR1 MNHNY and CDR2 SVGAGI (reference sequence). This CDR3 comprises 14 residues. V lost 2 bases and J lost 3, with 11 bases in between. Data came from immunoSEQ multiplex PCR; TCRdb stores just in-frame clones and leaves some out. The sample yields about 92,000 clones, approximately 90% seen once. A remark on this clone: Its antigen is currently unknown.

Study results and caveats: Early post-transplant HvG declines tracked with peak circulating GvH clone levels. High graft-versus-host to host-versus-graft clonal ratios were found in allografts of patients who had graft-donor T cell macrochimerism. Some GvH clones were seen earlier in gut or blood, suggesting intestinal origin.

The TCR was taken from a human donor who received an intestinal transplant. The material was unstimulated CD8+ T cells sorted from spleen or lymph node cells, obtained before intestinal transplant. The V and J genes are TRBV6-6 and TRBJ2-7; D may correspond to TRBD1 or TRBD2 (5 bases each). The CDR3 here is CASSYVTEGYEQYF. DNA of the CDR3: TGTGCCAGCAGTTACGTGACAGAGGGCTACGAGCAGTACTTC.